Each of the 27 T cell receptor beta chains below was sequenced from the same sample in a study of T cell changes during pregnancy in multiple sclerosis. Clones were sequenced by immunoSEQ multiplex PCR, and TCRdb holds only the in-frame ones, with some missing. The data contain around 57,000 clones, about 90% of them singletons. The specimen was peripheral blood, collected in the third trimester of pregnancy. The receptors come from a female donor in good health, enrolled as a control in a pregnancy study.

The V call is TRBV5-4, the J call TRBJ2-7; tentatively, D is TRBD2 (6 bases). The CDR3 has 15 amino acids. CDR1 and CDR2 (germline): SGHNT, YYREEE (reference sequence). V was cut by 4 bases and J by 5 bases, with 19 bases left in between. The CDR3 coding sequence is TGTGCCAGCAGCCAGAGACTGACGGGGGTCGACGAGCAGTACTTC. This translates into CASSQRLTGVDEQYF. Full variable domain (missing parts from reference TRBV5-4 and TRBJ2-7): ETGVTQSPTHLIKTRGQQVTLRCSSQSGHNTVSWYQQALGQGPQFIFQYYREEENGRGNFPPRFSGLQFPNYSSELNVNALELDDSALYLCASSQRLTGVDEQYFGPGTRLTVT.

V and J are TRBV19 and TRBJ1-2, with a weak D call TRBD1 (6 bases). The germline gives CDR1 LNHDA, CDR2 SQIVND (reference sequence). The CDR3 runs 12 residues. Trimming left V 7 bases short and J 8 bases short, with 14 bases between. CDR3 in amino acids: CASKTGQRGYTF. DNA of the CDR3: TGTGCCAGTAAAACGGGACAAAGGGGCTACACCTTC.

The chain is built from TRBV18 and TRBJ2-5, with D tentatively TRBD2 (6 bases). V was shortened by 3 bases and J by 5 bases, with 16 bases between the two germline ends. CDR1 is KGHSH and CDR2 is LQKENI in the germline V gene. CDR3 length: 15 residues. The CDR3 region has the DNA TGTGCCAGCTCACCGCCGGGACTCCGGACGGAGACCCAGTACTTC. It codes for CASSPPGLRTETQYF.

The chain has TRBV30 and TRBJ2-7; 10 bases fit TRBD2. Trimming took 4 bases from V and 7 from J; bases not matched to a gene: 10. The germline V gene encodes CDR1 GTSNPN and CDR2 SVGIG (reference sequence). The CDR3 consists of 14 residues. This CDR3 reads CAWTSGRRSEEQYF. The CDR3 bases are TGTGCCTGGACTAGCGGGAGAAGGTCGGAAGAGCAGTACTTC. The variable domain in full, with the rest retrieved from reference TRBV30 and TRBJ2-7, is SQTIHQWPATLVQPVGSPLSLECTVEGTSNPNLYWYRQAAGRGLQLLFYSVGIGQISSEVPQNLSASRPQDRQFILSSKKLLLSDSGFYLCAWTSGRRSEEQYFGPGTRLTVT.

The chain combines TRBV7-8 with TRBJ1-5; TRBD1 agrees at 9 bases. Germline CDR1 reads SGHVS; CDR2 reads FQNEAQ. This CDR3 is built from 15 residues. Unmatched junction bases numbered 5, after V lost 5 bases and J lost 3 bases. The CDR3 region has the DNA TGTGCCAGCAGCGTTGACAGGGGGGACAATCAGCCCCAGCATTTT. It specifies CASSVDRGDNQPQHF.

The J gene is TRBJ2-5, the V gene TRBV5-1; unclear D gene. The CDR3 length is 15 residues. Germline V gene lookup returns CDR1 SGHRS and CDR2 YFSETQ. The V gene lost 3 bases and the J gene lost 5 bases, with 17 bases spanning the gap. CDR3 region: CASSSVAREVETQYF. The CDR3 nucleotides are TGCGCCAGCAGCTCGGTGGCTCGCGAGGTGGAGACCCAGTACTTC.

The J gene is TRBJ2-2, the V gene TRBV25-1; 9 bases line up with TRBD1. V trimming: 6 bases; J trimming: 1 base; junction bases outside the gene matches: 6. The CDR3 totals 16 residues. CDR1 and CDR2 (germline): MGHDK, SYGVNS. The CDR3 is CASSSSDRGNTGELFF. Written as DNA, the CDR3 is TGTGCCAGCAGCTCTTCGGACAGGGGGAACACCGGGGAGCTGTTTTTT.

V usage is TRBV13 and J usage is TRBJ2-7; possible D gene TRBD2, 5 bases. The CDR3 spans 18 residues. Trimming took 0 bases from V and 0 from J, leaving 18 bases between them. Germline V gives CDR1 PRHDT, CDR2 FYEKMQ (reference sequence). The DNA of the CDR3 is TGTGCCAGCAGCTTAGGCCTAGTGGGAGCGCTGAGCTCCTACGAGCAGTACTTC. This gives the protein CASSLGLVGALSSYEQYF.

The genes are TRBV28 and TRBJ1-5; 9 bases fit TRBD1. CDR3 length: 14 amino acids. Losses at the gene ends were 8 bases for V and 2 bases for J; bases not matched to a gene: 4. Germline V lookup: CDR1 MDHEN, CDR2 SYDVKM. The CDR3 nucleotides are TGTGCCAGCCGACAGGGGGGACGCAATCAGCCCCAGCATTTT. Protein: CASRQGGRNQPQHF.

This clone was observed once. V gene TRBV27 combines with J gene TRBJ2-7; the D is unclear. This CDR3 contains 11 residues. Germline assignment: CDR1 MNHEY and CDR2 SMNVEV (reference sequence). V was cut by 7 bases and J by 3 bases, with 7 bases left in between. The CDR3 is CASTPYYEQYF. The CDR3 DNA reads as TGTGCCAGCACTCCCTACTACGAGCAGTACTTC.

This clone has only a few counts. The rearrangement links TRBV27 to TRBJ1-5, with 9 bases fitting TRBD1. The germline V gene encodes CDR1 MNHEY and CDR2 SMNVEV (reference sequence). The V segment lost 5 bases and the J segment 6 bases; nucleotides outside the gene matches: 5. The CDR3 is 14 residues long. The CDR3 nucleotides are TGTGCCAGCAGTGGGACAGGGATTATTCAGCCCCAGCATTTT. This codes for CASSGTGIIQPQHF.

The chain carries TRBV5-1 and TRBJ2-7; D remains unclear. The V end lost 0 bases, the J end lost 5 bases, and 6 bases lay between the germline ends. Per the germline V gene, CDR1 is SGHRS and CDR2 is YFSETQ. The CDR3 consists of 12 residues. In DNA, the CDR3 is TGCGCCAGCAGCTTGGGCCGAGACGAGCAGTACTTC. This codes for CASSLGRDEQYF.

The CDR3 DNA reads TGTGCCAGCAGCCCGGGCGCGGGGGTGGGACAAGAAAAACTGTTTTTT. This encodes CASSPGAGVGQEKLFF. The V and J genes are TRBV5-6 and TRBJ1-4; maybe TRBD1 (6 bases). V was clipped by 4 bases and J by 8 bases, with 21 bases between them. This CDR3 has 16 amino acids. Germline CDR1 reads SGHDT; CDR2 reads YYEEEE.

This clone was seen just once. V usage is TRBV5-1 and J usage is TRBJ1-2, with D hard to call. Germline V lookup: CDR1 SGHRS, CDR2 YFSETQ. The CDR3 is 14 amino acids. The V gene lost 3 bases and the J gene lost 2 bases, with 11 bases spanning the gap. CDR3 DNA sequence: TGCGCCAGCAGCTGGAGGGTGGCCAACTATGGCTACACCTTC. Amino acids: CASSWRVANYGYTF.

Here the CDR3 reads CASSQEGLAGNEQFF. CDR3 coding DNA: TGCGCCAGCAGCCAAGAAGGGTTAGCGGGTAATGAGCAGTTCTTC. The gene calls are TRBV4-3 and TRBJ2-1, with TRBD2 identical over 7 bases. CDR3 length: 15 amino acids. Losses at the gene ends were 0 bases for V and 7 bases for J; bases not matched to a gene: 6. The V gene's germline CDR1 is LGHNA and CDR2 YSLEER.

The rearrangement links TRBV11-2 to TRBJ1-4; a weak D match, TRBD1 (6 bases). The V end lost 6 bases, the J end lost 1 base, and 9 bases lay between the germline ends. CDR1 and CDR2 (germline): SGHAT, FQNNGV. There are 14 residues in the CDR3. In nucleotides, the CDR3 is TGTGCCAGCAGACAGGGAGTAACTAATGAAAAACTGTTTTTT. This sequence encodes CASRQGVTNEKLFF.

The rearrangement joins TRBV30 to TRBJ2-3; D call uncertain. Trimming pared 2 bases from V and 4 bases from J, leaving 7 bases between. Per the germline V gene, CDR1 is GTSNPN and CDR2 is SVGIG (reference sequence). This CDR3 contains 12 residues. The CDR3 region has the DNA TGTGCCTGGAGTATGTCGGCAGATACGCAGTATTTT. Residues: CAWSMSADTQYF. The whole variable domain, filled in from reference TRBV30 and TRBJ2-3, reads SQTIHQWPATLVQPVGSPLSLECTVEGTSNPNLYWYRQAAGRGLQLLFYSVGIGQISSEVPQNLSASRPQDRQFILSSKKLLLSDSGFYLCAWSMSADTQYFGPGTRLTVL.

The chain uses TRBV2 and TRBJ1-1; D remains unclear. This CDR3 spans 13 amino acids. CDR1 is SNHLY and CDR2 is FYNNEI in the germline V gene. Trimming pared 1 base from V and 3 bases from J, leaving 6 bases between. CDR3 protein: CASSEEEDTEAFF. The CDR3 DNA sequence: TGTGCCAGCAGTGAAGAGGAGGACACTGAAGCTTTCTTT.

This clone came up once. The V and J genes are TRBV5-4 and TRBJ1-2; 11 positions match TRBD1. The V and J ends lost 4 bases and 3 bases, in that order; junction bases with no gene match: 11. Germline loops: CDR1 SGHNT, CDR2 YYREEE (reference sequence). The CDR3 extends over 17 amino acids. As DNA, the CDR3 is TGTGCCAGCAGCGCCCTGGGACAGGGGGTCTTTGACTATGGCTACACCTTC. Translated: CASSALGQGVFDYGYTF. Looking up the rest from reference TRBV5-4 and TRBJ1-2 gives the full variable domain: ETGVTQSPTHLIKTRGQQVTLRCSSQSGHNTVSWYQQALGQGPQFIFQYYREEENGRGNFPPRFSGLQFPNYSSELNVNALELDDSALYLCASSALGQGVFDYGYTFGSGTRLTVV.

CDR3 residues: CASGRTSGLTDTQYF. The CDR3 DNA follows: TGTGCCAGCGGACGGACTAGCGGCCTCACAGATACGCAGTATTTT. The chain joins TRBV6-1 to TRBJ2-3, with 10 positions matching TRBD2. Trimming at V came to 8 bases and at J to 2 bases, leaving 7 bases not matched to a gene. Germline V CDR1 and CDR2: MNHNS, SASEGT. This CDR3 spans 15 amino acids.

The chain combines TRBV5-1 with TRBJ1-5; 7 bases agree with TRBD1. Germline lookup yields CDR1 SGHRS and CDR2 YFSETQ. V was pared by 3 bases and J by 2 bases, with 5 bases of the junction left unmatched. The CDR3 contains 15 residues. CDR3 sequence: CASSSTGDGNQPQHF. CDR3 coding DNA: TGCGCCAGCAGCTCTACAGGGGATGGCAATCAGCCCCAGCATTTT.

This clone was seen only once. The genes are TRBV11-3 and TRBJ2-1; no reliable D call. Trimming removed 5 bases from V and 5 bases from J, with 13 bases in between. CDR1 and CDR2 (germline): SGHNT, YENEEA. The CDR3 is made up of 14 amino acids. The CDR3: CASSESVSNNEQFF. In DNA, the CDR3 is TGTGCCAGCAGCGAGAGCGTTAGCAACAATGAGCAGTTCTTC.

This clone showed up just once. CDR3 nucleotides: TGTGCCAGCAGCGTCGGAACAGTCTATAATTCACCCCTCCACTTT. Encoded protein: CASSVGTVYNSPLHF. The J gene is TRBJ1-6, the V gene TRBV27; D remains ambiguous. The V gene lost 6 bases and the J gene lost 3 bases, with 12 bases spanning the gap. Germline lookup yields CDR1 MNHEY and CDR2 SMNVEV (reference sequence). The CDR3 is made up of 15 amino acids.

This sequence joins TRBV30 and TRBJ2-7; no clear D. From germline, CDR1 is GTSNPN and CDR2 SVGIG (reference sequence). CDR3 length equals 15 residues. Trimming stripped 0 bases from V and 0 bases from J, with 12 bases between. This CDR3 is CAWSVGARSSYEQYF. For the CDR3, the DNA is TGTGCCTGGAGTGTCGGAGCGCGGAGCTCCTACGAGCAGTACTTC.

This chain uses TRBV30 with TRBJ1-4; weak D call: TRBD1 (6 bases). Germline lookup yields CDR1 GTSNPN and CDR2 SVGIG (reference sequence). This CDR3 spans 14 amino acids. Trimming shortened V by 2 bases and J by 8 bases, and 15 bases separated the two germline ends. In DNA, the CDR3 is TGTGCCTGGAGTATCCGGGGGGGCTCGGAAAAACTGTTTTTT. This codes for CAWSIRGGSEKLFF.

V is TRBV18 and J is TRBJ1-5; tentative D call: TRBD1 (5 bases). The V end was cut by 0 bases, the J end by 6 bases, with 6 bases between. The CDR3 runs 13 residues. Germline values: CDR1 KGHSH, CDR2 LQKENI. For the CDR3, the DNA is TGTGCCAGCTCACCACCGGGGGGTCAGCCCCAGCATTTT. The encoded protein is CASSPPGGQPQHF. Drawing the rest from reference TRBV18 and TRBJ1-5, the complete variable domain is NAGVMQNPRHLVRRRGQEARLRCSPMKGHSHVYWYRQLPEEGLKFMVYLQKENIIDESGMPKERFSAEFPKEGPSILRIQQVVRGDSAAYFCASSPPGGQPQHFGDGTRLSIL.

The chain links TRBV6-5 to TRBJ1-1; 7 bases are shared with TRBD1. V lost 1 base to trimming and J lost 1 base; unmatched junction nucleotides: 6. The CDR3 runs to 16 residues. CDR1 is MNHEY, CDR2 SVGAGI, per germline. This chain's CDR3 is CASSYLNTGANTEAFF. CDR3 nucleotide sequence: TGTGCCAGCAGTTACTTAAATACAGGGGCGAACACTGAAGCTTTCTTT.